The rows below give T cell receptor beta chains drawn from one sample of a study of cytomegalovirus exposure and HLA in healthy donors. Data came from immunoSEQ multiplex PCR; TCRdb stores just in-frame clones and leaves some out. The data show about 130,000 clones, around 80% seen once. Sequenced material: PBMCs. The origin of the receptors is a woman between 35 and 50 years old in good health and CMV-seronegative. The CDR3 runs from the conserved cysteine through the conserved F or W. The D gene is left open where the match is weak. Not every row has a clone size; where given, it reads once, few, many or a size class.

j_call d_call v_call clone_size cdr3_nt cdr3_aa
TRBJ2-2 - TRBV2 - TGTGCCAGCAGTGAAGCGCGGACACCCTCAGGGGAGCTGTTTTTT CASSEARTPSGELFF
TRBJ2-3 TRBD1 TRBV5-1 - TGCGCCAGCAGGGCAGGGGGACAGGGGTTCGATACGCAGTATTTT CASRAGGQGFDTQYF
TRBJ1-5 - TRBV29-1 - TGCAGCGTTGTTAGCGGGAGCAATCAGCCCCAGCATTTT CSVVSGSNQPQHF
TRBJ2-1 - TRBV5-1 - TGCGCCAGCAGTCTTTTCGGGTATGAGCAGTTCTTC CASSLFGYEQFF
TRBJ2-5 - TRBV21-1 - TGTGCCAGCAGCAGCAACTGGGGGCCTAGCGGGGGTCGACAAGAGACCCAGTACTTC CASSSNWGPSGGRQETQYF
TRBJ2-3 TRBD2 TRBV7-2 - TGTGCCAGCAGCCTAACCGGACTAGCGGTCACAGATACGCAGTATTTT CASSLTGLAVTDTQYF
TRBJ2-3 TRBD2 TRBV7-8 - TGTGCCAGCAGCTTAGCGGGCGGTAGCGGGGATACGCAGTATTTT CASSLAGGSGDTQYF
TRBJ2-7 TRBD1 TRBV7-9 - TGTGCCAGCAGCTCGACGGACAGGGGGAGCTCCTACGAGCAGTACTTC CASSSTDRGSSYEQYF
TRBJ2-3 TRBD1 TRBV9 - TGTGCCAGCAGCGTAGTAGGGCAGGGGGCGGATACGCAGTATTTT CASSVVGQGADTQYF
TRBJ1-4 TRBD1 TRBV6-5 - TGTGCCAGCAGGCCCCAGGGGGTACGTGAAAAACTGTTTTTT CASRPQGVREKLFF
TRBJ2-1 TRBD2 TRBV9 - TGTGCCAGCAGCGTAGGGGGTAGCGGGAGTTACAATGAGCAGTTCTTC CASSVGGSGSYNEQFF
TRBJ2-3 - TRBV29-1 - TGCAGCGTTACTAGTGGGGATACGCAGTATTTT CSVTSGDTQYF
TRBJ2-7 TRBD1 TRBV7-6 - TGTGCCAGCAGCCCCGGGACAGGGGGCTCGGAGCAGTACTTC CASSPGTGGSEQYF
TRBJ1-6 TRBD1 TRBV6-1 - TGTCCCAGCAGTGAAGGACAGGGAAGGAATTCACCCCTCCACTTT CPSSEGQGRNSPLHF
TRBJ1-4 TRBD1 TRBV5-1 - TGCGCCAGCAGCTTGGGACAGGGCGGAACTAATGAAAAACTGTTTTTT CASSLGQGGTNEKLFF
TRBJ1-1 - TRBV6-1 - TGTGCCAGCAGTGTGGGGGGAGGCACTGAAGCTTTCTTT CASSVGGGTEAFF
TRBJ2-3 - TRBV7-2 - TGTGCCAGCAGCTTAGAAAGTAGGGGCACTAGCACAGATACGCAGTATTTT CASSLESRGTSTDTQYF
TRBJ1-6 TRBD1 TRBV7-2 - TGTGCCAGCAGCTTAGGGAGGGCAGGGGGACGAGGAAATTCACCCCTCCACTTT CASSLGRAGGRGNSPLHF
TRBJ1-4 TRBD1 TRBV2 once TGTGCCAGCAGTGAAAGGTGGACAGGGTCTAATGAAAAACTGTTTTTT CASSERWTGSNEKLFF
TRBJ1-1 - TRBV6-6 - TGTGCCAGCAGTTACGAGTCGAACACTGAAGCTTTCTTT CASSYESNTEAFF
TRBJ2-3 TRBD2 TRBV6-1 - TGTGCCAGCAGTGAATATAGGAGACTAGCGCGCACAGATACGCAGTATTTT CASSEYRRLARTDTQYF
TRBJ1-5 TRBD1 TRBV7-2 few TGTGCCAGCAGCTTAATGGGGACAGCTCCTGGGGGTCAGCCCCAGCATTTT CASSLMGTAPGGQPQHF
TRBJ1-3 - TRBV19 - TGTGCCAGTAGTCCCACTGACAGCTCTGGAAACACCATATATTTT CASSPTDSSGNTIYF
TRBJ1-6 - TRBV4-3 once TGCGCCAGCAGCCAAGATATGTACCAGCGTTCACCCCTCCACTTT CASSQDMYQRSPLHF
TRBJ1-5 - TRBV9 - TGTGCCAGCAGCGTAGGAACTGTTAATCAGCCCCAGCATTTT CASSVGTVNQPQHF
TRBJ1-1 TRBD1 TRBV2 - TGTGCCAGCACGAGGGGGCGGTACACTGAAGCTTTCTTT CASTRGRYTEAFF
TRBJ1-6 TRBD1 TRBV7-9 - TGTGCCAGCAGCTCCCTAGGGACAGGATTCCTACTCCACTTT CASSSLGTGFLLHF
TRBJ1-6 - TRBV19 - TGTGCCAGTAGTATTTCGGGGGGTGTTAATTCACCCCTCCACTTT CASSISGGVNSPLHF
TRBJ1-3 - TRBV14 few TGTGCCAGCAGCCGAAGGCAGGTCTCTGGAAACACCATATATTTT CASSRRQVSGNTIYF
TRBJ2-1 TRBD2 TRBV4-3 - TGCGCCAGCAGCCAAGTATCCAGCGGGAGGGCCTTCTCCTACAATGAGCAGTTCTTC CASSQVSSGRAFSYNEQFF
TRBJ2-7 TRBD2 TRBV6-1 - TGTGCCAGCAGAGGAGGGACTAGCGACTCCTACGAGCAGTACTTC CASRGGTSDSYEQYF
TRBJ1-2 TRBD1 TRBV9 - TGTGCCAGCACCCCCCGGGACAGGGGGACACCCTATGGCTACACCTTC CASTPRDRGTPYGYTF
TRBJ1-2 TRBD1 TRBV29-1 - TGCAGCGTTGACTTGGACAGGGGCTATGGCTACACCTTC CSVDLDRGYGYTF
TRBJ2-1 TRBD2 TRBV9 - TGTGCCAGCAGCCTGGGAGGGGAGAATGAGCAGTTCTTC CASSLGGENEQFF
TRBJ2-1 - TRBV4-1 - TGCGCCAGCAGCCAAGGTGGGAGAGGTGAGCAGTTCTTC CASSQGGRGEQFF
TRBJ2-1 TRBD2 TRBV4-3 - TGCGCCAGCAGCCGGGGCGGGAGGGCCGACAATGAGCAGTTCTTC CASSRGGRADNEQFF
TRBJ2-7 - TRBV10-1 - TGCGCCAGCAGTGATATTGGGCCCTGGGCCTACGAGCAGTACTTC CASSDIGPWAYEQYF
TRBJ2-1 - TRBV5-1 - TGCGCCAGCAGCTTGGGGACTAGGGGGGACAATGAGCAGTTCTTC CASSLGTRGDNEQFF
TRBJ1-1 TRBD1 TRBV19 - TGTGCCAGTAGTTCTACCGGGACAGCCCTGGCTTTCTTT CASSSTGTALAFF
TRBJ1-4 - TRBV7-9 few TGTGCCAGCAGCTTAGAGGGGATAAACGAAAAACTGTTTTTT CASSLEGINEKLFF
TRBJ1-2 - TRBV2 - TGTGCCAGCACCCCCCGCGGCTATGGCTACACCTTC CASTPRGYGYTF